The 21 T cell receptor beta chains in this list originate from one sample, sequenced in a study of blood T cell repertoires in COVID-19. Clones were read by immunoSEQ multiplex PCR, and TCRdb kept only the in-frame ones, dropping some. Of around 230,000 clones in the sample, roughly 84% were seen once. Material for sequencing was peripheral blood. These TCRs come from a man aged 35-49 years with acute or convalescent COVID-19.

The sample holds many counts of this clone. V and J are TRBV5-1 and TRBJ2-7, with D maybe TRBD1 (6 bases). Germline loops: CDR1 SGHRS, CDR2 YFSETQ. The CDR3 runs 14 residues. Deletions cut 4 bases from V and 6 bases from J, with 17 bases between. The CDR3 sequence is CASSLIPGQLEQYF. CDR3 nucleotides: TGCGCCAGCAGCCTAATCCCGGGACAACTCGAGCAGTACTTC.

The rearrangement links TRBV19 to TRBJ2-2; TRBD1 might be the D (6 bases). The CDR3 runs to 15 residues. Germline CDR1 reads LNHDA; CDR2 reads SQIVND (reference sequence). V lost 4 bases and J 2 bases, leaving 11 bases between the germline ends. This CDR3 is CASSRGQENTGELFF. CDR3 nucleotide sequence: TGTGCCAGTAGTAGGGGACAAGAAAACACCGGGGAGCTGTTTTTT.

V usage is TRBV7-9 and J usage is TRBJ1-2; 8 bases are a match to TRBD1. In germline, CDR1 is SEHNR, CDR2 FQNEAQ (reference sequence). This CDR3 spans 13 amino acids. V lost 4 bases, J lost 7 bases, and 5 bases stayed unmatched. The CDR3 sequence: CASSSTGGSGYTF. The CDR3 DNA sequence: TGTGCCAGCAGCTCAACAGGGGGGAGTGGCTACACCTTC.

The CDR3 sequence: CASSPQGIGKTGELFF. In DNA, the CDR3 is TGTGCCAGCAGTCCCCAGGGAATCGGAAAAACCGGGGAGCTGTTTTTT. This chain links TRBV28 with TRBJ2-2, with D tentatively TRBD1 (5 bases). This CDR3 is 16 amino acids long. With 5 bases removed from V and 5 bases from J, the gap between germline ends came to 18 bases. In germline, CDR1 is MDHEN, CDR2 SYDVKM.

The chain uses TRBV27 and TRBJ1-2; tentatively, D is TRBD1 (6 bases). This CDR3 has 14 residues. In germline, CDR1 is MNHEY, CDR2 SMNVEV (reference sequence). V gave up 6 bases and J gave up 6 bases, with 17 bases separating them. The CDR3 DNA reads TGTGCCAGCAGCCCCGGGTGGGGGCGAGATGGCTACACCTTC. It is translated as CASSPGWGRDGYTF.

This chain joins TRBV2 and TRBJ1-3; D remains unclear. V dropped 4 bases and J dropped 5 bases, with 6 bases sitting between them. The CDR3 has 12 amino acids. Germline CDR1 reads SNHLY; CDR2 reads FYNNEI. The CDR3 DNA follows: TGTGCCAGCAGTGGAGGGCGAAACACCATATATTTT. Its protein is CASSGGRNTIYF.

This clone has just a few counts. The chain couples TRBV7-6 to TRBJ2-1; TRBD2 is a possible D gene (6 bases). Trimming left V 4 bases short and J 5 bases short, with 18 bases between. This CDR3 contains 16 residues. Germline V gives CDR1 SGHVS, CDR2 FNYEAQ. DNA of the CDR3: TGTGCCAGCAGCTATTTGACTAGTCCCACTAACAATGAGCAGTTCTTC. Translation gives CASSYLTSPTNNEQFF.

The chain employs TRBV10-3 and TRBJ2-1; possibly TRBD1 for D (6 bases). The V gene lost 6 bases and the J gene lost 3 bases, with 9 bases spanning the gap. This CDR3 contains 13 residues. CDR1 is ENHRY and CDR2 is SYGVKD in the germline V gene. DNA for the CDR3: TGTGCCATCAGACAGGGTAACTACAATGAGCAGTTCTTC. Translation gives CAIRQGNYNEQFF.

This rearrangement joins TRBV7-2 to TRBJ2-7; tentatively, D is TRBD2 (5 bases). Germline V CDR1 and CDR2: SGHTA, FQGNSA. The CDR3 has 14 residues. V lost 3 bases to trimming and J lost 1 base, with 10 bases between them. The CDR3 DNA reads TGTGCCAGCAGCTTCGGACTGGGGTCCTACGAGCAGTACTTC. Amino acids: CASSFGLGSYEQYF. The full variable domain, completed using reference TRBV7-2 and TRBJ2-7, is GAGVSQSPSNKVTEKGKDVELRCDPISGHTALYWYRQSLGQGLEFLIYFQGNSAPDKSGLPSDRFSAERTGGSVSTLTIQRTQQEDSAVYLCASSFGLGSYEQYFGPGTRLTVT.

V is TRBV5-6 and J is TRBJ2-5; 7 bases are a match to TRBD2. V was clipped by 3 bases and J by 4 bases; unmatched bases: 0. CDR1 SGHDT and CDR2 YYEEEE come from the germline V gene. The CDR3 runs 12 residues. CDR3 amino acids: CASSSGGETQYF. Here the CDR3 DNA reads TGTGCCAGCAGCTCGGGGGGAGAGACCCAGTACTTC.

The chain employs TRBV10-3 and TRBJ1-1, with D unclear. The CDR3 contains 13 residues. Germline values: CDR1 ENHRY, CDR2 SYGVKD. The V end was cut by 8 bases, the J end by 3 bases, with 13 bases between. In DNA form, the CDR3 reads TGTGCCATCGCGATACGGGAGGACACTGAAGCTTTCTTT. It specifies CAIAIREDTEAFF.

The chain uses TRBV21-1 and TRBJ1-6; TRBD1, as called in the table, went unchecked against the DNA. TRBV21-1 is an annotated pseudogene. The CDR3 is 15 residues long. This chain's CDR3 is CASSNHTGVNSPLHF. The CDR3 bases are TGTGCCAGCAGCAATCATACAGGGGTCAATTCACCCCTCCACTTT.

CDR3 DNA sequence: TGTGCCAGCAGTCGCGGGGTCTCTGGGGCCAACGTCCTGACTTTC. Encoded protein: CASSRGVSGANVLTF. The genes are TRBV6-5 and TRBJ2-6; possible D gene TRBD2, 6 bases. This CDR3 spans 15 amino acids. Germline V gene sequence: CDR1 MNHEY, CDR2 SVGAGI. V was shortened by 5 bases and J by 0 bases, with 8 bases between the two germline ends.

The rearrangement joins TRBV15 to TRBJ1-6; 8 bases line up with TRBD1. Unmatched junction bases numbered 10, after V lost 2 bases and J lost 10 bases. The V gene's germline CDR1 is LNHNV and CDR2 YYDKDF (reference sequence). CDR3 length: 16 amino acids. The CDR3 protein is CATSRPGGQAGSPLHF. The DNA of the CDR3 is TGTGCCACCAGCAGACCTGGGGGACAGGCGGGCTCACCCCTCCACTTT.

This chain links TRBV5-4 with TRBJ1-2; D is perhaps TRBD1 (5 bases). Looked up from germline, CDR1 is SGHNT and CDR2 is YYREEE (reference sequence). The germline V and J ends were trimmed by 4 bases and 8 bases, with 18 bases remaining between them. This CDR3 contains 14 residues. Written as DNA, the CDR3 is TGTGCCAGCAGCCCCGCGGACACCCTAAGGGGCTACACCTTC. This codes for CASSPADTLRGYTF.

This sequence joins TRBV7-2 and TRBJ1-1, with 7 positions matching TRBD1. The V and J ends lost 2 bases and 7 bases, in that order; junction bases with no gene match: 7. Looked up from germline, CDR1 is SGHTA and CDR2 is FQGNSA. This CDR3 comprises 14 residues. Here the CDR3 DNA reads TGTGCCAGCAGCTTACATCGGGGACAGATTGAAGCTTTCTTT. Its translation: CASSLHRGQIEAFF.

The chain uses TRBV10-3 and TRBJ2-7, with 9 bases that match TRBD1. The V and J ends lost 7 bases and 5 bases, in that order; junction bases with no gene match: 12. The CDR3 contains 15 residues. Germline V gives CDR1 ENHRY, CDR2 SYGVKD. CDR3 sequence: CAITRSPDRGHEQYF. CDR3 nucleotides: TGTGCCATCACTCGGAGCCCGGACAGGGGCCACGAGCAGTACTTC.

The chain carries TRBV30 and TRBJ1-6, with unresolved D. The CDR3 has 17 residues. The germline V gene has CDR1 GTSNPN and CDR2 SVGIG (reference sequence). Between the trimmed V and J ends, which lost 1 base and 9 bases, there was a span of 22 bases. The CDR3 coding sequence is TGTGCCTGGAGTGGAACCCTCTTCGAGGGCGAGAGTTCACCCCTCCACTTT. Its protein is CAWSGTLFEGESSPLHF.

This clone was seen a few times. The chain joins TRBV18 to TRBJ1-1; tentative D call: TRBD1 (5 bases). Germline CDR1 is KGHSH and CDR2 is LQKENI. V was shortened by 1 base and J by 1 base, with 13 bases between the two germline ends. The CDR3 sequence is 16 residues long. The CDR3 spells CASSPRQGGSNTEAFF. The CDR3 DNA sequence: TGTGCCAGCTCACCACGTCAGGGAGGATCGAACACTGAAGCTTTCTTT.

The gene calls are TRBV12-5 and TRBJ1-1; D gene unclear. The CDR3 loop spans 12 amino acids. The V end was cut by 3 bases, the J end by 4 bases, with 6 bases between. The germline gives CDR1 LGHNT, CDR2 FRNRAP. In DNA, the CDR3 is TGTGCTAGTGGTTTAGCGGGCACTGAAGCTTTCTTT. This translates into CASGLAGTEAFF.

The V call is TRBV14, the J call TRBJ1-2, with a weak D call TRBD1 (6 bases). This CDR3 has 13 residues. V lost 4 bases to trimming and J lost 7 bases, with 13 bases between them. Germline CDR1 is SGHDN and CDR2 is FVKESK. CDR3 bases: TGTGCCAGCAGCCTGCGAGGGGGAATTGGCTACACCTTC. Residues: CASSLRGGIGYTF.